This T cell receptor (beta chain) was sequenced during a study of TIL therapy for anti-PD-1-resistant metastatic lung cancer. This clone was seen just once. The antigen remains undetermined. This was the immunoSEQ v3 assay. Sequencing depth was some 2 million read pairs for survey level, about 5-6 million for deep. The data were produced by immunoSEQ multiplex PCR, yet TCRdb's version contains in-frame clones alone and is incomplete. The table lists roughly 20,000 clones, 60% to 80% of them singletons. From germline, CDR1 is MNHEY and CDR2 SMNVEV (reference sequence). V shed 7 bases and J shed 0 bases, with 19 bases lying between them. The CDR3 spans 17 residues. Time point of the sample: pre-treatment sample, taken before nivolumab and TIL therapy. Enrollment ran from 2017 to January 2020. Study observations and caveats: The cohort had more treatment-naive, never-smoker and oncogene-addicted patients than typical.

Sequencing was performed on blood, taken at baseline. The receptor was isolated from a person between 25 and 79 years old with non-small cell lung cancer. The gene calls are TRBV27 and TRBJ2-1; either TRBD1 or TRBD2 may fit D (5 bases each). CDR3 in amino acids: CASTLGVGAGSYNEQFF. The CDR3 coding sequence is TGTGCCAGCACCTTGGGGGTGGGCGCCGGCTCCTACAATGAGCAGTTCTTC.